The entry that follows covers one TCR beta chain sequence. Possible read error: a much larger clone is one base away. The entry originates in a study of T cells in Graves' hyperthyroidism and ophthalmopathy. The source material, RNA transcripts, was used to amplify TCR beta CDR3 regions. In the first-round RT-PCR of the TCR CDR3, the HTBI primer set was used. TCRdb fed the multiplex PCR reads into MiXCR, producing one record per CDR3 protein. The sample gives approximately 590,000 distinct CDR3 sequences, around 46% of which show up once; about 8.2% is in the top ten. The receptor was isolated from a woman aged 18-35 years with Graves' hyperthyroidism. The sample was peripheral blood or thyroid tissue (not recorded which).

The CDR3 bases are TGTGCCACCAGTGAACTCACAGGGGTCGGCTACATCTTC. It yields the protein CATSELTGVGYIF. The chain is built from TRBV24-1 and TRBJ1-2; the match to TRBD1 covers 7 bases. The CDR3 totals 13 residues. Germline V gene lookup returns CDR1 KGHDR and CDR2 SFDVKD.